This section outlines one T cell receptor (beta chain) sequence together with its context. This sample stems from a study of control samples from healthy donors and cancer patients. The V gene's germline CDR1 is SGHNT and CDR2 YYREEE (reference sequence). J gave up 4 bases and V 3 bases, and 6 bases lay outside the gene matches. The CDR3 runs to 14 residues. Sequencing was performed with immunoSEQ multiplex PCR; in TCRdb, only in-frame clones are kept and a portion is missing. The sample gives approximately 180,000 clones, around 94% of which show up once; around 1.3% is in the top ten. V is TRBV5-4 and J is TRBJ1-1; 7 positions match TRBD1. Sequenced sample: blood. The receptor comes from a woman in her late teens or twenties in good health. In DNA, the CDR3 is TGTGCCAGCAGCTACACAGGGGACCGCACTGAAGCTTTCTTT. Translating gives CASSYTGDRTEAFF.